This TCR beta chain was sequenced in a study of blood T cell repertoires in COVID-19. Method: immunoSEQ multiplex PCR; TCRdb's copy keeps in-frame clones and lacks some. This sample yields 130,000 to 150,000 clones, of which 76% are seen a single time; 4.2% belongs to the top ten. J was trimmed by 3 bases and V by 5 bases; bases with no gene match: 15. Germline V gene lookup returns CDR1 SGHNT and CDR2 YYREEE (reference sequence). This CDR3 has 17 residues. The source is a man in his fifties or sixties with acute or convalescent COVID-19. The sequencing input was peripheral blood. The J gene is TRBJ2-7, the V gene TRBV5-4; 9 nucleotides align to TRBD2. The chain's CDR3 is CASSPPGTGTSFYEQYF. Here the CDR3 DNA reads TGTGCCAGCAGTCCGCCGGGAACCGGGACTAGCTTCTACGAGCAGTACTTC.